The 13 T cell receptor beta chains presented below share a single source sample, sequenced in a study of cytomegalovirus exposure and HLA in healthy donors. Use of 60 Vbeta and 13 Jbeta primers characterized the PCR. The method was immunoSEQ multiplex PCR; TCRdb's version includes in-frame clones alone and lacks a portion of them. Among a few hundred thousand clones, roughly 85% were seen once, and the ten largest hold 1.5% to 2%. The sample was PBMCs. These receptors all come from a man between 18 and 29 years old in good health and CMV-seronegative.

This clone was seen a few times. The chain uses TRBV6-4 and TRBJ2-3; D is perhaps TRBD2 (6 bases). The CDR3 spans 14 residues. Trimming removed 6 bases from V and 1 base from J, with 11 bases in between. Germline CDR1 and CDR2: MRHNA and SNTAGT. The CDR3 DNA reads TGTGCCAGCAGCCTGGGACTTGGCACAGATACGCAGTATTTT. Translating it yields CASSLGLGTDTQYF.

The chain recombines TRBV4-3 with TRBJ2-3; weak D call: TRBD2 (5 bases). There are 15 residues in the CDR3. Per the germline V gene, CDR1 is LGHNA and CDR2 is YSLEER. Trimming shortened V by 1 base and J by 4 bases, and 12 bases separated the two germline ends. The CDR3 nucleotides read TGCGCCAGCAGCCAAGGTCTAGCCGGGTCAGATACGCAGTATTTT. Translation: CASSQGLAGSDTQYF.

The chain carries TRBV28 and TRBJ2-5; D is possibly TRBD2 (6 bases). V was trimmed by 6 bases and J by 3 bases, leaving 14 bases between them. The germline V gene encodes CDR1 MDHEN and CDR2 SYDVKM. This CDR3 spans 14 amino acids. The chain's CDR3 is CASSGFSGKETQYF. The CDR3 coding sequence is TGTGCCAGCAGCGGATTTAGCGGAAAAGAGACCCAGTACTTC.

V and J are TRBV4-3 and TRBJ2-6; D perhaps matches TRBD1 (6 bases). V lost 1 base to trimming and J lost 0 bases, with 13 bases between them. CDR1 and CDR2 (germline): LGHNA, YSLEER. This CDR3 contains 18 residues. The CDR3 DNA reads TGCGCCAGCAGCCAAGGAGACAGGTGGTTCTCTGGGGCCAACGTCCTGACTTTC. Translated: CASSQGDRWFSGANVLTF.

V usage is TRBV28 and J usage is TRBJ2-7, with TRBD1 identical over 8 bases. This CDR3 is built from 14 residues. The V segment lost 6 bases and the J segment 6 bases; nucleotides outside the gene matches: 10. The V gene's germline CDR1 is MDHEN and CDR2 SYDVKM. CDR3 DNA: TGTGCCAGCAGAATGGCCACGGACAGGGCCGAGCAGTACTTC. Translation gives CASRMATDRAEQYF.

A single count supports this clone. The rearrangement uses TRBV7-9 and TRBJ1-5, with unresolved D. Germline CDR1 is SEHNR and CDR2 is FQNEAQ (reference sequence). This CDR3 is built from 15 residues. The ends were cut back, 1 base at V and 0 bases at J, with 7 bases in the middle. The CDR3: CASSLGGSSNQPQHF. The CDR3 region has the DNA TGTGCCAGCAGCTTAGGAGGTTCTAGCAATCAGCCCCAGCATTTT.

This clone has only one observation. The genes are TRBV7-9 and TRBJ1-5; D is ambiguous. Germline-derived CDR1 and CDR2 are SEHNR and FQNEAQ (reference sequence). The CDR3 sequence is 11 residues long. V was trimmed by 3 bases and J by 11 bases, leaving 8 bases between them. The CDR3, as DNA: TGTGCCAGCAGCTTGGAAGGAGCCCAGCATTTT. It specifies CASSLEGAQHF.

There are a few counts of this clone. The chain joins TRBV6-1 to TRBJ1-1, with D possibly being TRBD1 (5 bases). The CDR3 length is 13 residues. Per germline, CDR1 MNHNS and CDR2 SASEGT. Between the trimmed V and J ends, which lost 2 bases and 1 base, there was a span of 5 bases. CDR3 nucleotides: TGTGCCAGCAGTGAACAGGGGAACACTGAAGCTTTCTTT. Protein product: CASSEQGNTEAFF.

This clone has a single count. CDR3 sequence: CASSLAGGTVTGELFF. The CDR3 DNA sequence: TGTGCCAGCAGCCTAGCGGGGGGGACGGTCACCGGGGAGCTGTTTTTT. This chain links TRBV11-3 with TRBJ2-2; 12 nucleotides match TRBD2. The germline V gene encodes CDR1 SGHNT and CDR2 YENEEA. The J segment lost 4 bases and the V segment lost 5 bases, leaving 5 bases of the junction unmatched. CDR3 size: 16 residues.

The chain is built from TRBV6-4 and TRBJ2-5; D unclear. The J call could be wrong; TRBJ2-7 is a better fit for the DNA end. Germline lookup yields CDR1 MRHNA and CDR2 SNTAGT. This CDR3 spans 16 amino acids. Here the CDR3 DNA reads TGTGCCAGCAGTGACTCGAGAGACACCAGCTCCTACGAGCAGTACTTC. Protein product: CASSDSRDTSSYEQYF.

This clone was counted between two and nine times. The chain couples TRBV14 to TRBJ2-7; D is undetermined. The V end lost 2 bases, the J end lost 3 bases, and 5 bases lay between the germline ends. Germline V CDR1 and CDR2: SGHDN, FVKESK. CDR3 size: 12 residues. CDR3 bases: TGTGCCAGCAGCCAAAATCTCTACGAGCAGTACTTC. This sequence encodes CASSQNLYEQYF.

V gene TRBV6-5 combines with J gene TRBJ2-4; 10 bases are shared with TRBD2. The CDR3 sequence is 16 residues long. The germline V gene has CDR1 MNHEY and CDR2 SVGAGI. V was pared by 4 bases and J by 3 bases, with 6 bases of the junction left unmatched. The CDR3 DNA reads TGTGCCAGCAGTTCTTCAAGCGGGAGGGTCAAAAACATTCAGTACTTC. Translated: CASSSSSGRVKNIQYF.

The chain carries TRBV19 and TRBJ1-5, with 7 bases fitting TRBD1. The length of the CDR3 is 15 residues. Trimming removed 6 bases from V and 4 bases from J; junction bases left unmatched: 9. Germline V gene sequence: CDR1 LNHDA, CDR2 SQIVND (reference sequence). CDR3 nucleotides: TGTGCCAGTAGCCTCGGACAGGCCCTAAATCAGCCCCAGCATTTT. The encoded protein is CASSLGQALNQPQHF.